This section outlines one TCR beta chain sequence together with its context. This CDR3 spans 12 amino acids. Trimming removed 8 bases at V and 3 bases at J, with 11 bases between. The germline CDR1 and CDR2 sequences are SNHLY and FYNNEI. The sample belongs to a study of technical replicates of blood from a few donors. This table comes from immunoSEQ multiplex PCR, and its TCRdb copy is limited to in-frame clones, with some not included. The repertoire holds more than 65,000 clones, with about 96% as singletons. Sample: T cells isolated from PBMCs. The chain joins TRBV2 to TRBJ2-7, with D unresolved. This sequence was found in a human donor in good health. In nucleotides, the CDR3 is TGTGCCAGCGGCGTCTACTACTACGAGCAGTACTTC. It is translated as CASGVYYYEQYF. The entire variable domain, with the rest obtained from reference TRBV2 and TRBJ2-7, is as follows: EPEVTQTPSHQVTQMGQEVILRCVPISNHLYFYWYRQILGQKVEFLVSFYNNEISEKSEIFDDQFSVERPDGSNFTLKIRSTKLEDSAMYFCASGVYYYEQYFGPGTRLTVT.